This T cell receptor (beta chain) was captured by sequencing in a study of preoperative IRX-2 immunotherapy in early breast cancer. The table came from immunoSEQ multiplex PCR; TCRdb's copy has only in-frame clones and leaves some out. The sample lists under 40,000 clones; around nine tenths were seen once. A single count supports this clone. Treatment described: preoperative locoregional IRX-2 cytokine immunotherapy. The sample consisted of tumor tissue, taken after IRX-2 immunotherapy. This TCR derives from a human donor with breast cancer.

The CDR3: CASRGDRAYEQYF. The CDR3 DNA reads TGTGCCAGCAGAGGGGACAGAGCCTACGAGCAGTACTTC. The V call is TRBV6-8, the J call TRBJ2-7; TRBD1 matches 7 bases. Per the germline V gene, CDR1 is MNHGY and CDR2 is SAAAGT. This CDR3 comprises 13 residues. Losses at the gene ends were 6 bases for V and 2 bases for J; bases not matched to a gene: 4.